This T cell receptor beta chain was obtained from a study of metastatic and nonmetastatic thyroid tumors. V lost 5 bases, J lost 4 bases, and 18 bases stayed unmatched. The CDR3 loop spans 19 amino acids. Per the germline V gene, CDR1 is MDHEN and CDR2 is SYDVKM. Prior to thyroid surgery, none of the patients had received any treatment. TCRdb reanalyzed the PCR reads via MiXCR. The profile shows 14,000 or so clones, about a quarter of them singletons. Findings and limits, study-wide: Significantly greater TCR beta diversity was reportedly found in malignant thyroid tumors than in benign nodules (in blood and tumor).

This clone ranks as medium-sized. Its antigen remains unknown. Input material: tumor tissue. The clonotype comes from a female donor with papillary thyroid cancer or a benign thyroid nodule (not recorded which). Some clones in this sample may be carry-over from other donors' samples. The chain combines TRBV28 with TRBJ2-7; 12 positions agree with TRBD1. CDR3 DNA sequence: TGTGCCAGCAGTCAGGGGGGCCTAACGGGACAGGGGGCCGTTTACGAGCAGTACTTC. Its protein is CASSQGGLTGQGAVYEQYF.